This T cell receptor beta chain was obtained from a study of shared clonotypes between healthy human individuals. The team ran DNA from unsorted PBMCs on ten immunoSEQ deep assay plates for sequencing. Per the original data handling: Junction-only immunoSEQ sequences carried no quality scores, so filtering differed. Measured with immunoSEQ multiplex PCR; TCRdb has only the in-frame clones, and not every one. V, J and clone size reflect that table, while D and trimming were determined from the DNA. The repertoire holds nearly 500,000 clones, with about 79% as singletons. Trimming shortened V by 5 bases and J by 5 bases, and 19 bases separated the two germline ends. CDR3 size: 16 residues. Germline values: CDR1 SGHTA, CDR2 FQGNSA. Details on this clone: No antigen is known for it.

Donors included only healthy HIV-negative adults lacking recent acute infections or vaccinations. Study results and caveats: Researchers sampled only blood; tissue repertoires likely differ.

The chain links TRBV7-2 to TRBJ2-1; possible D gene TRBD1, 5 bases. Sequencing was carried out using PBMCs. This clonotype was obtained from a woman aged 40-49 years in good health. Some clones in this sample may be carry-over from other donors' samples. CDR3 region: CASSPQGIFLDNEQFF. The CDR3 nucleotides read TGTGCCAGCAGCCCGCAGGGTATCTTTCTGGACAATGAGCAGTTCTTC.